The 25 T cell receptor beta chains listed next were all sequenced from one sample in a study of cytomegalovirus exposure and HLA in healthy donors. Primers included in the PCR were 60 Vbeta and 13 Jbeta primers. Clones were read by immunoSEQ multiplex PCR, and TCRdb kept only the in-frame ones, dropping some. Of approximately 140,000 clones in the sample, just over 75% are singletons; the top ten hold approximately 1.8%. The source material was PBMCs. The receptors come from a woman aged 50 to 60 in good health and CMV-seronegative.

The chain couples TRBV28 to TRBJ2-3; the D is unclear. The CDR3 has 16 residues. Trimming removed 7 bases from V and 2 bases from J, with 19 bases in between. Per germline, CDR1 MDHEN and CDR2 SYDVKM. CDR3 sequence (DNA): TGTGCCAGCACCCCTTTATACCAGGTGACCACAGATACGCAGTATTTT. Its translation is CASTPLYQVTTDTQYF.

This sequence joins TRBV29-1 and TRBJ2-3; D not resolved. Between the trimmed V and J ends, which lost 4 bases and 1 base, there was a span of 15 bases. Per germline, CDR1 SQVTM and CDR2 ANQGSEA. The length of the CDR3 is 15 residues. The DNA of the CDR3 is TGCAGCGTTGGTCCGGCTTCAGGCGGCACAGATACGCAGTATTTT. Translating it yields CSVGPASGGTDTQYF.

V gene TRBV19 combines with J gene TRBJ2-1, with TRBD1 matching over 7 bases. Germline trimming cut 5 bases from V and 5 bases from J; bases unmatched to any gene: 12. Germline CDR1 LNHDA, CDR2 SQIVND (reference sequence). The CDR3 spans 16 residues. The CDR3 sequence is CASSPYLGTENNEQFF. Written as DNA, the CDR3 is TGTGCCAGTAGTCCCTATTTGGGGACAGAGAACAATGAGCAGTTCTTC.

This clone has a handful of counts. The chain links TRBV9 to TRBJ2-1; 8 positions agree with TRBD2. The CDR3 extends over 14 amino acids. Germline V gives CDR1 SGDLS, CDR2 YYNGEE. Trimming took 2 bases from V and 7 from J; bases not matched to a gene: 5. The CDR3 here is CASSVRTSSNEQFF. CDR3 DNA: TGTGCCAGCAGCGTTCGGACTAGCTCTAATGAGCAGTTCTTC.

The chain is built from TRBV7-3 and TRBJ1-2; maybe TRBD1 (6 bases). Germline lookup yields CDR1 SGHTA and CDR2 FQGTGA. This CDR3 is built from 13 residues. Trimming took 1 base from V and 4 from J, leaving 7 bases between them. The CDR3, as DNA: TGTGCCAGCAGCTTAAACAGGGCCTATGGCTACACCTTC. It encodes CASSLNRAYGYTF.

V gene TRBV6-4 combines with J gene TRBJ2-1; TRBD2 might be the D (6 bases). Germline CDR1 MRHNA, CDR2 SNTAGT. The CDR3 sequence is 14 residues long. V lost 6 bases, J lost 6 bases, and 15 bases lay in between. CDR3 sequence reads: CASSAGSQGNEQFF. The DNA of the CDR3 is TGTGCCAGCAGCGCCGGGAGCCAGGGCAATGAGCAGTTCTTC.

The chain joins TRBV5-6 to TRBJ2-1, with D possibly TRBD1 on 5 matching bases. The germline CDR1 and CDR2 sequences are SGHDT and YYEEEE. This CDR3 comprises 14 residues. V lost 0 bases and J 5 bases, leaving 9 bases between the germline ends. The CDR3 reads CASSLVGRDNEQFF. For the CDR3, the DNA is TGTGCCAGCAGCTTGGTGGGCAGGGACAATGAGCAGTTCTTC.

The J gene is TRBJ2-3, the V gene TRBV11-3; D possibly corresponds to TRBD2 (6 bases). Germline V CDR1 and CDR2: SGHNT, YENEEA. V was clipped by 4 bases and J by 9 bases, with 14 bases between them. The CDR3 length is 13 residues. CDR3 DNA sequence: TGTGCCAGCAGCTCCCGGGACTCCCGGACGCAGTATTTT. Its translation: CASSSRDSRTQYF.

The chain couples TRBV30 to TRBJ1-5, with TRBD1 matching 8 bases. Trimming cost V 0 bases and J 4 bases; bases outside gene matches: 8. Germline assignment: CDR1 GTSNPN and CDR2 SVGIG (reference sequence). The CDR3 is 16 amino acids. The CDR3 loop is CAWSVRGTGLNQPQHF. The DNA of the CDR3 is TGTGCCTGGAGTGTACGGGGGACAGGCCTAAATCAGCCCCAGCATTTT.

The chain has TRBV18 and TRBJ2-3; the D gene is possibly TRBD1 (6 bases). Looked up from germline, CDR1 is KGHSH and CDR2 is LQKENI. The CDR3 is 15 residues long. The V end lost 3 bases, the J end lost 0 bases, and 10 bases lay between the germline ends. In nucleotides, the CDR3 is TGTGCCAGCTCACCGGGTCAGGGGAGCACAGATACGCAGTATTTT. Its translation: CASSPGQGSTDTQYF.

V gene TRBV29-1 combines with J gene TRBJ1-3; tentative D call: TRBD1 (5 bases). Trimming took 7 bases from V and 3 from J, leaving 19 bases between them. The CDR3 extends over 15 amino acids. CDR1 is SQVTM and CDR2 is ANQGSEA in the germline V gene. The CDR3 coding sequence is TGCAGCGCTCACACCATTGGACACTATGGAAACACCATATATTTT. It codes for CSAHTIGHYGNTIYF.

CDR3: CASSVGQLGAADTQYF. CDR3 sequence (DNA): TGTGCCAGCAGCGTAGGCCAACTAGGAGCAGCAGATACGCAGTATTTT. This chain uses TRBV9 with TRBJ2-3, with a tentative D call TRBD2 (5 bases). The germline V and J ends were trimmed by 0 bases and 4 bases, with 15 bases remaining between them. The length of the CDR3 is 16 residues. Germline-derived CDR1 and CDR2 are SGDLS and YYNGEE.

The chain couples TRBV10-3 to TRBJ2-3, with TRBD2 identical over 10 bases. Germline values: CDR1 ENHRY, CDR2 SYGVKD. V lost 8 bases, J lost 4 bases, and 6 bases stayed unmatched. The CDR3 has 14 residues. CDR3 loop: CAIGTSGNSDTQYF. In DNA, the CDR3 is TGTGCCATCGGCACTAGCGGGAACTCAGATACGCAGTATTTT.

In this sample, this clone turned up a few times. The chain combines TRBV7-9 with TRBJ2-1, with 8 positions matching TRBD2. Germline V CDR1 and CDR2: SEHNR, FQNEAQ (reference sequence). The CDR3 sequence is 15 residues long. With 5 bases clipped from V and 2 bases from J, the junction kept 5 bases outside the gene matches. The CDR3 DNA sequence: TGTGCCAGCAGCCTTAGCGGGGACGCCTACAATGAGCAGTTCTTC. It codes for CASSLSGDAYNEQFF.

The chain links TRBV28 to TRBJ1-2, with 8 bases matching TRBD1. CDR3 length equals 15 residues. The V gene's germline CDR1 is MDHEN and CDR2 SYDVKM. J gave up 8 bases and V 4 bases, and 12 bases lay outside the gene matches. The CDR3 region is CASSYTGQASPGYTF. CDR3 sequence (DNA): TGTGCCAGCAGTTACACGGGACAGGCAAGCCCGGGCTACACCTTC.

J is TRBJ1-5 and V is TRBV5-6, with 12 bases aligning to TRBD1. J lost 5 bases, V lost 3 bases, and 9 bases had no gene match. This CDR3 comprises 17 residues. Germline V gives CDR1 SGHDT, CDR2 YYEEEE. The CDR3 loop is CASSSGTGGILYQPQHF. CDR3 DNA: TGTGCCAGCAGCTCAGGGACAGGGGGCATTTTGTATCAGCCCCAGCATTTT.

This clone was recorded only once. The rearrangement links TRBV30 to TRBJ1-5; 8 positions agree with TRBD1. This CDR3 is built from 14 residues. Unmatched junction bases numbered 12, after V lost 2 bases and J lost 12 bases. Looked up from germline, CDR1 is GTSNPN and CDR2 is SVGIG (reference sequence). CDR3 region: CAWSLGTGPPDQHF. In DNA, the CDR3 is TGTGCCTGGAGTCTCGGGACAGGCCCTCCGGACCAGCATTTT.

This chain's CDR3 is CASSELRGEQFF. The DNA of the CDR3 is TGTGCCAGCAGTGAATTAAGGGGTGAGCAGTTCTTC. The chain carries TRBV25-1 and TRBJ2-1; D possibly corresponds to TRBD1 (5 bases). Deletions cut 1 base from V and 9 bases from J, with 7 bases between. The germline V gene encodes CDR1 MGHDK and CDR2 SYGVNS. The CDR3 consists of 12 residues.

The chain links TRBV27 to TRBJ2-1, with TRBD2 identical over 11 bases. The CDR3 extends over 18 amino acids. V dropped 0 bases and J dropped 7; count of bases not matched to a gene: 11. Germline V gene data show CDR1 as MNHEY and CDR2 as SMNVEV (reference sequence). In DNA form, the CDR3 reads TGTGCCAGCAGTTTATCCCATATTACTAGCGGGAGTTCGAATGAGCAGTTCTTC. Translation: CASSLSHITSGSSNEQFF.

This chain links TRBV4-2 with TRBJ1-4; 10 nucleotides line up with TRBD1. CDR3 length equals 15 residues. The V and J ends lost 5 bases and 4 bases, in that order; junction bases with no gene match: 4. The germline V gene has CDR1 LGHNA and CDR2 YNFKEQ. The CDR3 here is CASSDRDRGNEKLFF. For the CDR3, the DNA is TGTGCCAGCAGCGACCGGGACAGGGGTAATGAAAAACTGTTTTTT.

The J gene is TRBJ2-1, the V gene TRBV14; 9 nucleotides agree with TRBD1. The CDR3 has 13 residues. The ends lost 4 bases at V and 9 bases at J; junction bases unmatched: 4. CDR1 is SGHDN and CDR2 is FVKESK in the germline V gene. The CDR3 DNA reads as TGTGCCAGCAGCCCGGGACAGGGAACTGAGCAGTTCTTC. Translated, it gives CASSPGQGTEQFF.

The V gene is TRBV5-4, the J gene TRBJ2-7; D not certain. The CDR3 sequence is 12 residues long. CDR1 and CDR2 from the germline V gene are SGHNT and YYREEE (reference sequence). Trimming shortened V by 1 base and J by 7 bases, and 9 bases separated the two germline ends. The CDR3 nucleotides are TGTGCCAGCAGCTTGCCGAGCCGGGAGCAGTACTTC. This gives the protein CASSLPSREQYF.

The chain uses TRBV27 and TRBJ2-5, with TRBD1 matching 8 bases. The germline V gene has CDR1 MNHEY and CDR2 SMNVEV (reference sequence). J gave up 5 bases and V 3 bases, and 8 bases lay outside the gene matches. The CDR3 loop spans 15 amino acids. CDR3 loop: CASSFQQGEAETQYF. As DNA, the CDR3 is TGTGCCAGCAGTTTTCAACAGGGGGAGGCGGAGACCCAGTACTTC.

The chain uses TRBV28 and TRBJ2-1; 13 positions agree with TRBD2. CDR3 size: 14 residues. Per germline, CDR1 MDHEN and CDR2 SYDVKM. V trimming: 10 bases; J trimming: 9 bases; junction bases outside the gene matches: 9. CDR3 in amino acids: CATTSGRARGEQFF. CDR3 DNA: TGTGCCACAACTAGCGGGAGGGCCCGAGGTGAGCAGTTCTTC.

The chain joins TRBV9 to TRBJ2-2; the D is unclear. CDR1 and CDR2 (germline): SGDLS, YYNGEE. Trimming left V 0 bases short and J 4 bases short, with 16 bases between. The CDR3 extends over 17 amino acids. The chain's CDR3 is CASSVGLGQFVTGELFF. As DNA, the CDR3 is TGTGCCAGCAGCGTAGGATTGGGCCAGTTCGTCACCGGGGAGCTGTTTTTT.